The clone carrying this TCR beta chain was observed at least ten times. What it recognizes is unknown. Germline is not matched at one junction end, which may reflect a read error. Scientists amplified the TCR beta CDR3 regions from RNA transcripts. HTBI primers were used in a first-round RT-PCR, which preceded a second-round multiplex PCR. Each CDR3 protein gets one entry after TCRdb re-called the multiplex PCR reads with MiXCR. Among roughly 400,000 distinct CDR3 sequences, approximately 18% were seen once, and the ten largest hold 2% to 3%. From germline, CDR1 is SQVTM and CDR2 ANQGSEA. The length of the CDR3 is 12 residues. This record comes from a study of Graves' ophthalmopathy and Graves' hyperthyroidism. The overall study: Sampling took place at initial diagnosis, with peripheral blood obtained before any treatment.

Absence of ophthalmopathy within 18 months of follow-up defined stable hyperthyroidism. Findings and caveats of the study: A majority of expanded thyroid clonotypes exceeding 0.001 frequency were likewise present in blood. Researchers report that a 13-signature model separated ophthalmopathy from stable hyperthyroidism, posting around 86% sensitivity and roughly 81% specificity.

The clonotype was recovered from an adult woman with stable Graves' hyperthyroidism. The sample was peripheral blood. V and J are TRBV29-1 and TRBJ2-7; 7 positions agree with TRBD1. The CDR3 region has the DNA TGCAGCGTTTGGGACAGCTCCTACGAGCAGGACTTC. Protein sequence: CSVWDSSYEQDF.